Listed here are 13 T cell receptor beta chains from one sample, sequenced in a study of shared T cell receptors in the human thymus. Using immunoSEQ multiplex PCR, the repertoire was profiled, and TCRdb retains in-frame clones only, with some absent. In the table there are roughly 700,000 clones, roughly 90% of which are singletons. This same sample was also taken into another study, of human thymus T cells.

Sequences were obtained from thymocytes. The origin of the receptors is a boy under two years old with a congenital heart defect.

V usage is TRBV11-2 and J usage is TRBJ2-7; 8 nucleotides match TRBD1. V gave up 0 bases and J gave up 5 bases; unmatched junction bases: 3. Germline V lookup: CDR1 SGHAT, CDR2 FQNNGV. The CDR3 spans 14 residues. The CDR3 sequence is CASSLEGTGHEQYF. The CDR3 nucleotides are TGTGCCAGCAGCTTAGAGGGGACAGGCCACGAGCAGTACTTC.

The genes are TRBV15 and TRBJ2-1; TRBD2 matches 7 bases. Trimming cost V 0 bases and J 3 bases; bases outside gene matches: 8. Germline values: CDR1 LNHNV, CDR2 YYDKDF (reference sequence). This CDR3 has 17 amino acids. CDR3 sequence (DNA): TGTGCCACCAGCAGAGATGGCCCGGGGGGAGACTACAATGAGCAGTTCTTC. Protein: CATSRDGPGGDYNEQFF.

The chain has TRBV4-3 and TRBJ2-7; TRBD1 agrees at 7 bases. V lost 3 bases, J lost 5 bases, and 13 bases stayed unmatched. CDR3 length: 16 residues. Germline V gene lookup returns CDR1 LGHNA and CDR2 YSLEER. CDR3 region: CASSHEPEQGIHEQYF. DNA of the CDR3: TGCGCCAGCAGCCATGAGCCGGAACAGGGGATCCACGAGCAGTACTTC.

J is TRBJ2-7 and V is TRBV11-2; possible D gene TRBD2, 5 bases. Between the trimmed V and J ends, which lost 1 base and 2 bases, there was a span of 15 bases. The CDR3 extends over 16 amino acids. The germline CDR1 and CDR2 sequences are SGHAT and FQNNGV. CDR3 DNA: TGTGCCAGCAGCTTAGCAAGTCCCGCTAGCCCCTACGAGCAGTACTTC. Its translation: CASSLASPASPYEQYF. Drawing the rest from reference TRBV11-2 and TRBJ2-7, the complete variable domain is EAGVAQSPRYKIIEKRQSVAFWCNPISGHATLYWYQQILGQGPKLLIQFQNNGVVDDSQLPKDRFSAERLKGVDSTLKIQPAKLEDSAVYLCASSLASPASPYEQYFGPGTRLTVT.

The chain employs TRBV11-2 and TRBJ2-7; 8 nucleotides line up with TRBD1. CDR3 length: 19 residues. V was pared by 5 bases and J by 4 bases, with 22 bases of the junction left unmatched. CDR1 is SGHAT, CDR2 FQNNGV, per germline. CDR3 nucleotide sequence: TGTGCCAGCAGCCCGGAACTCGGACAGGGTAAACCCTATAGGTACGAGCAGTACTTC. Its translation is CASSPELGQGKPYRYEQYF.

J is TRBJ2-5 and V is TRBV29-1; TRBD2 matches 11 bases. The CDR3 totals 13 residues. Germline CDR1 and CDR2: SQVTM and ANQGSEA. Unmatched junction bases numbered 5, after V lost 6 bases and J lost 5 bases. The CDR3 bases are TGCAGCGTGGGATCTAGCGGGGGGGAGACCCAGTACTTC. This codes for CSVGSSGGETQYF. The full variable domain, its missing parts supplied by reference TRBV29-1 and TRBJ2-5, is SAVISQKPSRDICQRGTSLTIQCQVDSQVTMMFWYRQQPGQSLTLIATANQGSEATYESGFVIDKFPISRPNLTFSTLTVSNMSPEDSSIYLCSVGSSGGETQYFGPGTRLLVL.

The J gene is TRBJ1-5, the V gene TRBV2, with 12 bases lining up with TRBD1. Losses at the gene ends were 4 bases for V and 4 bases for J; bases not matched to a gene: 2. This CDR3 has 15 amino acids. Germline loops: CDR1 SNHLY, CDR2 FYNNEI. In DNA form, the CDR3 reads TGTGCCAGCAGTGGGGACAGGGGGCATAATCAGCCCCAGCATTTT. Its translation: CASSGDRGHNQPQHF.

The chain combines TRBV18 with TRBJ1-5; TRBD1 agrees at 7 bases. The CDR3 is 15 amino acids. Trimming cost V 4 bases and J 6 bases; bases outside gene matches: 9. The germline V gene encodes CDR1 KGHSH and CDR2 LQKENI. The CDR3 loop is CASSRDRVYFQPQHF. The CDR3 DNA reads TGTGCCAGCTCACGAGACAGGGTATACTTTCAGCCCCAGCATTTT.

This clone was seen more than once but under ten times. DNA for the CDR3: TGCGCCAGCAGCGCCGCGAGAGAACTGGTCCACAATGAGCAGTTCTTC. Translation gives CASSAARELVHNEQFF. The V call is TRBV5-1, the J call TRBJ2-1, with D uncertain. The germline gives CDR1 SGHRS, CDR2 YFSETQ. Trimming removed 4 bases at V and 5 bases at J, with 19 bases between. The CDR3 extends over 16 amino acids.

The rearrangement links TRBV5-1 to TRBJ2-2; TRBD2 might be the D (6 bases). V lost 0 bases to trimming and J lost 2 bases, with 14 bases between them. The CDR3 consists of 17 residues. The germline V gene has CDR1 SGHRS and CDR2 YFSETQ. Here the CDR3 reads CASSLVPAGNNTGELFF. CDR3 DNA sequence: TGCGCCAGCAGCTTGGTGCCGGCGGGAAATAACACCGGGGAGCTGTTTTTT.

V is TRBV6-6 and J is TRBJ2-1; 8 bases fit TRBD2. The J segment lost 7 bases and the V segment lost 5 bases, leaving 13 bases of the junction unmatched. The CDR3 is made up of 16 amino acids. The germline CDR1 and CDR2 sequences are MNHNY and SVGAGI (reference sequence). CDR3 coding DNA: TGTGCCAGCAGTCAACCGGGGGGGAGGGAGCGGAATGAGCAGTTCTTC. Protein sequence: CASSQPGGRERNEQFF.

The rearrangement joins TRBV6-4 to TRBJ1-5, with D hard to call. Germline V gene lookup returns CDR1 MRHNA and CDR2 SNTAGT. This CDR3 is 17 amino acids long. V gave up 7 bases and J gave up 3 bases, with 22 bases separating them. This CDR3 reads CASKAGPRRSPNQPQHF. The CDR3 coding sequence is TGTGCCAGCAAAGCGGGCCCCCGACGGAGCCCCAATCAGCCCCAGCATTTT.

This chain uses TRBV27 with TRBJ2-7; 9 bases are a match to TRBD2. The germline V gene encodes CDR1 MNHEY and CDR2 SMNVEV (reference sequence). Trimming removed 5 bases from V and 6 bases from J; junction bases left unmatched: 26. This CDR3 contains 20 residues. CDR3 loop: CASSHNSGRKISLSRSEQYF. CDR3 coding DNA: TGTGCCAGCAGTCATAATAGCGGGAGAAAGATCTCCCTCTCTCGGTCCGAGCAGTACTTC.